This TCR beta chain was captured by sequencing in a study of vaccination and CD4 T cells after COVID-19. At the Johns Hopkins FTIC core, DNA taken from cultured CD4+ T cells was sequenced by way of the Oncomine TCR Beta short-read assay. CD4+ T cells were cultured, and genomic DNA was extracted from them. One entry per CDR3 protein results from TCRdb running MiXCR on the PCR reads. The table includes approximately 2,000 distinct CDR3 sequences, less than 35% detected once. Treatment specified: roughly ten-day PBMC culture with coronavirus spike peptide pools or control peptides (ViraFEST assay). The ends were cut back, 6 bases at V and 0 bases at J, with 7 bases in the middle. CDR3 length equals 13 residues. Per germline, CDR1 MNHNS and CDR2 SASEGT. A word on this clonotype: Its matching antigen is unknown.

The J gene is TRBJ2-3, the V gene TRBV6-1; no definite D call. The sequencing here drew on CD4+ T cells from blood, cultured in vitro, taken after SARS-CoV-2 vaccination. The source is a human donor who had recovered from COVID-19. The CDR3 sequence: CASRADSTDTQYF. CDR3 in DNA: TGTGCCAGCAGAGCTGACAGCACAGATACGCAGTATTTT.